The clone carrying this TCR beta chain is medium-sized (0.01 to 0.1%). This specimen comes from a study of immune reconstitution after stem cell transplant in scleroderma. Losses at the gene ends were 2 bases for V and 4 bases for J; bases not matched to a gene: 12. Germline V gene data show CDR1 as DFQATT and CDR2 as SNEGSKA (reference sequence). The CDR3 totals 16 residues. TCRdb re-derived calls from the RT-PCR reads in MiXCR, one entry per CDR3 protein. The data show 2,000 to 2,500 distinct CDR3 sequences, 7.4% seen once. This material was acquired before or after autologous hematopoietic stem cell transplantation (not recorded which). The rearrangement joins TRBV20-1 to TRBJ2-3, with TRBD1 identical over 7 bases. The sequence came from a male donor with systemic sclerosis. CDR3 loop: CSARSDRDSVSDTQYF. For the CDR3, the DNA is TGCAGTGCTAGATCCGACAGGGATAGTGTGTCAGATACGCAGTATTTT.